The TCR beta chain under discussion was sequenced for a study of multiple sclerosis patients with progressive multifocal leukoencephalopathy (dated by TCRdb to between 2018 and 2021). Regarding the study in general: Roughly five natalizumab-treated MS patients who did not develop PML were used as controls and were sampled longitudinally. From before therapy, through 6 and 12 months, up to PML onset, two natalizumab-treated patients who later developed PML were tracked longitudinally. Peripheral T and B cells were examined in MS patients who went on to develop PML (4 under natalizumab, 1 after alemtuzumab) as well as in treated patients who did not. The goal of the study was to detect any JC virus-specific or public T-cell expansions that arose at the time of PML onset. The full study reports these points: Because of the small, descriptive cohort, whether findings reflect JC virus infection or general immunocompromise remained unclear. Most PML patients had lower normalized Shannon entropy, suggesting less diverse TRB repertoires, while values in the natalizumab-treated controls sat near 1. Analysis was restricted to peripheral blood, although for natalizumab-associated PML, cerebrospinal fluid or brain lymphocytes might be more informative. Although TRB clones above 0.5% frequency turned up only in PML patients, the clones expanded at PML onset were already present before and during natalizumab therapy. At the time PML developed, no common TRBV or TRBJ gene usage or preferential TRBV-TRBJ pairings were detected.

Points on this clone: The antigen it binds to is not known. No much larger clone exists at a distance of one base, and base qualities are not known.

In light of the paper, this sample's time point label describes: before natalizumab initiation. All listed patients had previously received interferon beta, and all PML patients were female. Blood samples for T0 were taken before the first natalizumab infusion. Ficoll-Hypaque density gradient centrifugation was used to isolate peripheral blood mononuclear cells. The immunoSEQ two-step multiplex PCR at survey-level depth was used to amplify TRB CDR3 regions from genomic DNA. Synthetic inline TR CDR3 controls covering all V-J pairings were spiked into each PCR so that template counts could be estimated and amplification bias removed. Reads were processed so that amplification and sequencing bias were reduced, and quantification was performed against synthetic TR CDR3 analogs. In the authors' own workflow: In ImmunoSEQ Analyzer, raw data were processed so that out-of-frame sequences and CDR3s with stop codons were removed, with gene names following IMGT nomenclature. Normalized Shannon entropy, defined as 1 minus Pielou's evenness, was used to summarize repertoire diversity. TRB sequences were considered identical only when V gene, J gene and CDR3 were shared. Public PML clonotypes were CDR3s found in two or more PML-onset samples but not found earlier, in controls, or in public databases. Skylign with the observed count method was used to analyze CDR3 amino acid composition at each position. TCRdb holds this immuneACCESS table with in-frame rearrangements only. Some clones are missing; in checked studies, unresolved V genes explain under half, and the rest has no known cause. Clone size and V and J calls were adopted from that table, with D and trimming inferred from the DNA. Present in this sample are more than 25,000 clones, about 88% of which were seen just once. Approximately 1% of the sample lies in the top ten.

According to the germline V gene, CDR1 reads LGHNA and CDR2 reads YSLEER. The CDR3 covers 15 residues, taking in both the cysteine and the phenylalanine. The retained sequence is limited to the CDR3, 45 bases, with the frame set at the first base. At the junction V is shortened by 0 bases and J by 4 bases; bases outside the gene matches: 1. The rearranged chain carries TRBV4-3 and TRBJ1-2, and TRBD1 matches 11 of the central bases. This sequence originates from a human donor with multiple sclerosis. The sequenced sample consisted of PBMCs. The CDR3 region reads CASSQDGTGGYGYTF. At the DNA level, the sequence is TGCGCCAGCAGCCAAGATGGGACAGGGGGCTATGGCTACACCTTC.